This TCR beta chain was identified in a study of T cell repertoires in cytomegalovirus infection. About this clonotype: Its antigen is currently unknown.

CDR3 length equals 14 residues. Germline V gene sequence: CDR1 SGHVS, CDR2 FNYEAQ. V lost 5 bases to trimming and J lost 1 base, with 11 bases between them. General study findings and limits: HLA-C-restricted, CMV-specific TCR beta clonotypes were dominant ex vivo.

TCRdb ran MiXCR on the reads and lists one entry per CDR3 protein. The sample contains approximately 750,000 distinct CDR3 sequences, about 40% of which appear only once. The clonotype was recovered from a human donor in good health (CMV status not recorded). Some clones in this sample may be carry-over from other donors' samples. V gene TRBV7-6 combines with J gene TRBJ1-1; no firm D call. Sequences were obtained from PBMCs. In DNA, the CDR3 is TGTGCCAGCAGCGCCCGGGAGTGGAACACTGAAGCTTTCTTT. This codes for CASSAREWNTEAFF.